This entry features one TCR beta chain sequence. This sample also contains other DNA sequences that code for the same CDR3. The data belong to a study of blood T cell repertoires in COVID-19. Germline loops: CDR1 KGHDR, CDR2 SFDVKD. Losses at the gene ends were 7 bases for V and 3 bases for J; bases not matched to a gene: 0. CDR3 size: 13 residues. Sequencing used immunoSEQ multiplex PCR; TCRdb keeps in-frame clones, though not all of them. The sample consists of approximately 160,000 clones, over 70% of them appearing once. The clonotype originates from a woman aged 45-60 years in a cohort exposed to, infected with or recovered from COVID-19 (not recorded which). The chain employs TRBV24-1 and TRBJ2-3, with 10 nucleotides matching TRBD1. Sequencing input: PBMCs or T cells enriched from blood (not recorded which). CDR3 protein: CATRDRGTDTQYF. CDR3 nucleotide sequence: TGTGCCACCAGGGACAGGGGGACAGATACGCAGTATTTT.